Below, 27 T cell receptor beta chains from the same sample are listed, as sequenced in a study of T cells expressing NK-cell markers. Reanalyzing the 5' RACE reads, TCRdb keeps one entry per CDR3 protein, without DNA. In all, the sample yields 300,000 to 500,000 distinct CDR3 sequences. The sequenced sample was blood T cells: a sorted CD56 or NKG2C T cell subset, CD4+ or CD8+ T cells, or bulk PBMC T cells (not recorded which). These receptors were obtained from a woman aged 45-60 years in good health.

The CDR3 spells CASSQDTALYGYTF. This chain joins TRBV4-2 and TRBJ1-2. Germline CDR1 is LGHNA and CDR2 is YNFKEQ. This CDR3 is built from 14 residues.

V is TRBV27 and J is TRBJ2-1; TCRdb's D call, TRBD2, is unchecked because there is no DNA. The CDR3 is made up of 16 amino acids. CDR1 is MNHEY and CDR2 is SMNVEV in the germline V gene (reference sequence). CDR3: CASSLGLTSGNGEQFF.

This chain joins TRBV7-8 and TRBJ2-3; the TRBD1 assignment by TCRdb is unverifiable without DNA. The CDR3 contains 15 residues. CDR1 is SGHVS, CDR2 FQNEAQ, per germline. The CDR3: CASIPDGGGGNTQYF.

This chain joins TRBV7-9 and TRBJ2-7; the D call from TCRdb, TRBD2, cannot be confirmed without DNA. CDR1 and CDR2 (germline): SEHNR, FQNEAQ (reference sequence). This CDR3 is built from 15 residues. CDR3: CASQGGGAGNYEQYF.

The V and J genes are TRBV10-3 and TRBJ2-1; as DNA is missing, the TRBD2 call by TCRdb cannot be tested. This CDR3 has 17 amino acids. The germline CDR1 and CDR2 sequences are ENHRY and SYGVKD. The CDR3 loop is CAIKATSGTSSYNEQFF.

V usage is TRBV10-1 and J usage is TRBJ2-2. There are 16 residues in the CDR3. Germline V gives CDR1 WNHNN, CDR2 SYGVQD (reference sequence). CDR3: CASSESTGWSTGELFF.

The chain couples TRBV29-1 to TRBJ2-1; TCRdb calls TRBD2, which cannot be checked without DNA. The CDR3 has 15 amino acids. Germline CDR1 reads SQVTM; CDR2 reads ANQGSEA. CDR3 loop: CSVYRLAGGGNEQFF.

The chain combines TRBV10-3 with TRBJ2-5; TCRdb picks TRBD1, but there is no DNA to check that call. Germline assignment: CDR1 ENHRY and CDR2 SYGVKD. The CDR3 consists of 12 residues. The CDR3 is CASRQAKETQYF.

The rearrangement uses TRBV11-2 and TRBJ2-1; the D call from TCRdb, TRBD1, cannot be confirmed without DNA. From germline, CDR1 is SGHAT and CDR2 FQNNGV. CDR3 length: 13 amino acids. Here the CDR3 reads CASSFNQGYEQFF.

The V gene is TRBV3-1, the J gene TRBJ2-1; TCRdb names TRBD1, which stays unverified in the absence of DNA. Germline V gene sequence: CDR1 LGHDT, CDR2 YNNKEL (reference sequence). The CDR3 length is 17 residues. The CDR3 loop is CASSPRLAPSSYNEQFF.

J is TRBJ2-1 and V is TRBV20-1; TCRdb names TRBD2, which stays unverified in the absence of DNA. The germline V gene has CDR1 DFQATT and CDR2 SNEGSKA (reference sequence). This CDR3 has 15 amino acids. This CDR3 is CSARPRTGSYNEQFF.

CDR3 region: CASSDSQTHQETQYF. The chain carries TRBV19 and TRBJ2-5. This CDR3 is 15 amino acids long. Germline V gene sequence: CDR1 LNHDA, CDR2 SQIVND (reference sequence).

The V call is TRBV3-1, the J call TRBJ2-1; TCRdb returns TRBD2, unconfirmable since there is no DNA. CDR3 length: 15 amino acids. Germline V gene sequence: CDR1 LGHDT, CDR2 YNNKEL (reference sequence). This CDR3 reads CASRGLAGGLNEQFF.

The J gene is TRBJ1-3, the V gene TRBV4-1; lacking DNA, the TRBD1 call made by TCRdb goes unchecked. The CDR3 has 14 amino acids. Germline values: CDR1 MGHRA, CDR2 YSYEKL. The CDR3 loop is CASSPRDSGNTIYF.

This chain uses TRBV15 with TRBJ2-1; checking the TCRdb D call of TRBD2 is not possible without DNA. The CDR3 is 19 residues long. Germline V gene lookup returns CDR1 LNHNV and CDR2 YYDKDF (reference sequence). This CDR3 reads CATSSPGSGRGGSYNEQFF.

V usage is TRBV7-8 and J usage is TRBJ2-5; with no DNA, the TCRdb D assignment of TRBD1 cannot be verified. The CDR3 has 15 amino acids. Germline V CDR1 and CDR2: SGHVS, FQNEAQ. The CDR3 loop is CASSSYWGSRETQYF. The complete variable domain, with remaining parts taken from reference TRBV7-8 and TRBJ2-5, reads GAGVSQSPRYKVAKRGQDVALRCDPISGHVSLFWYQQALGQGPEFLTYFQNEAQLDKSGLPSDRFFAERPEGSVSTLKIQRTQQEDSAVYLCASSSYWGSRETQYFGPGTRLLVL.

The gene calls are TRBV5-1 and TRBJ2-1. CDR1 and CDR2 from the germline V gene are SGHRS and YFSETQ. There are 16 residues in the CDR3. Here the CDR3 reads CASSLDGALKVNEQFF.

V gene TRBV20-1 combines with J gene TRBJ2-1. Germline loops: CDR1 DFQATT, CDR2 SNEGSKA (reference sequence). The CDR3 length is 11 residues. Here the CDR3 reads CSAYFGNEQFF.

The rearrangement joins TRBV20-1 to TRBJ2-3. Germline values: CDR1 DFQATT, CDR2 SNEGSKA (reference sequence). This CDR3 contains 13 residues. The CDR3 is CRPHLPSTDTQYF.

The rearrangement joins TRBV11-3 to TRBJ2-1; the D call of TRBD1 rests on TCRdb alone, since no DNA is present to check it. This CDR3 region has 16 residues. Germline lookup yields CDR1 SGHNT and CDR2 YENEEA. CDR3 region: CASSLFTGMSYNEQFF. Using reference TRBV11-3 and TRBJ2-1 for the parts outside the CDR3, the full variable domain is EAGVVQSPRYKIIEKKQPVAFWCNPISGHNTLYWYLQNLGQGPELLIRYENEEAVDDSQLPKDRFSAERLKGVDSTLKIQPAELGDSAVYLCASSLFTGMSYNEQFFGPGTRLTVL.

The chain's CDR3 is CASSRGLRSSYNEQFF. The rearrangement uses TRBV12-3 or TRBV12-4 and TRBJ2-1; TCRdb designates TRBD1, a call that cannot be tested without DNA. CDR3 length equals 16 residues.

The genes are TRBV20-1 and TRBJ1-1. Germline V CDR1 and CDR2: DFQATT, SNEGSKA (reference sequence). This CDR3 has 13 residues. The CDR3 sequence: CSARDFRYTEAFF.

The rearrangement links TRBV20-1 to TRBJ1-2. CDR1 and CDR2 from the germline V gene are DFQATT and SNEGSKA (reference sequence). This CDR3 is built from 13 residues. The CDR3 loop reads CSARGPLTYGYTF.

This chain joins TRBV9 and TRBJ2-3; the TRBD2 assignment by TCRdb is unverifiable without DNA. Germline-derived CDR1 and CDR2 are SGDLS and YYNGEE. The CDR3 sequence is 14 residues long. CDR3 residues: CASSALSWEGTQYF. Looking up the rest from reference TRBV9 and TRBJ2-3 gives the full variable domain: DSGVTQTPKHLITATGQRVTLRCSPRSGDLSVYWYQQSLDQGLQFLIQYYNGEERAKGNILERFSAQQFPDLHSELNLSSLELGDSALYFCASSALSWEGTQYFGPGTRLTVL.

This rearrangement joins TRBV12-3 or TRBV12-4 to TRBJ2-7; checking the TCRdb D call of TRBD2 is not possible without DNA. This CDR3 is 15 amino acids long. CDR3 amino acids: CASSHRGSGRKEQYF.

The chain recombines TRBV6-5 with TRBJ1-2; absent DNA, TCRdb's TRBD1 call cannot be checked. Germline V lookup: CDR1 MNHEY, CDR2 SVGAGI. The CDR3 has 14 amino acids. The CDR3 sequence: CASRQIQGAPGYTF.

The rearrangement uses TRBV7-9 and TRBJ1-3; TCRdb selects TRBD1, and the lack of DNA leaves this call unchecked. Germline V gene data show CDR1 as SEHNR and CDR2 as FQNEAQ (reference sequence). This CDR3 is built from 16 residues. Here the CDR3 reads CASSPIAGKAGNTIYF.